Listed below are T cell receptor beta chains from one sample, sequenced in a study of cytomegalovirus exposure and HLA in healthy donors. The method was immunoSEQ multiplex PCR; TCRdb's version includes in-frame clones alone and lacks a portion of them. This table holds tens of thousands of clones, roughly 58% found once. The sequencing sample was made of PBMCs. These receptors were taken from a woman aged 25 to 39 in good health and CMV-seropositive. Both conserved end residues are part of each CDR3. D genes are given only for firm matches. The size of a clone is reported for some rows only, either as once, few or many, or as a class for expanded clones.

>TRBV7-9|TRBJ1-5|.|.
CASSLDYQPQHF
TGTGCCAGCAGCTTAGACTATCAGCCCCAGCATTTT
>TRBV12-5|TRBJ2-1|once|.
CASGLISGGSYNEQFF
TGTGCTAGTGGTTTAATTTCCGGGGGCTCCTACAATGAGCAGTTCTTC
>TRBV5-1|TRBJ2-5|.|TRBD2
CASRSRGSGSSQETQYF
TGCGCCAGCCGATCCCGGGGTAGCGGGAGTTCTCAAGAGACCCAGTACTTC
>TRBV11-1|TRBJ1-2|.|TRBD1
CASSPNHRGGYTF
TGTGCCAGCAGCCCAAACCACAGGGGAGGCTACACCTTC
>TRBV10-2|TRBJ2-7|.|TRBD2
CASRAGGSYEQYF
TGCGCCAGCAGGGCGGGGGGCTCCTACGAGCAGTACTTC
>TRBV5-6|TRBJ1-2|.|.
CASSLVIGRQSNYGYTF
TGTGCCAGCAGCTTGGTTATTGGCAGGCAATCTAACTATGGCTACACCTTC
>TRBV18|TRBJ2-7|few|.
CASSLRQEYYEQYF
TGTGCCAGCTCACTAAGACAGGAGTACTACGAGCAGTACTTC
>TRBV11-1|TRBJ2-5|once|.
CASSLDGGQAQETQYF
TGTGCCAGCAGCTTAGACGGCGGGCAAGCCCAAGAGACCCAGTACTTC
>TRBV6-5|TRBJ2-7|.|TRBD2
CASSNGRGGSYEQYF
TGTGCCAGCAGCAACGGGCGGGGAGGGTCCTACGAGCAGTACTTC
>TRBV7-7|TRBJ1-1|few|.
CASSFNTGTEAFF
TGTGCTAGCAGCTTTAATACAGGGACTGAAGCTTTCTTT
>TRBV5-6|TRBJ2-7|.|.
CASSPGQVVYEQYF
TGTGCCAGCAGCCCGGGACAAGTAGTTTACGAGCAGTACTTC
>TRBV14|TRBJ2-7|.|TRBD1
CASSLGTESYEQYF
TGTGCCAGCAGCCTCGGGACAGAGTCCTACGAGCAGTACTTC
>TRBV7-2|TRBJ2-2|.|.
CASSLSTVPAGELFF
TGTGCCAGCAGCTTATCGACAGTACCGGCCGGGGAGCTGTTTTTT
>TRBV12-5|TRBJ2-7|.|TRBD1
CASGPGQGVEQYF
TGTGCTAGTGGACCTGGACAGGGGGTCGAGCAGTACTTC
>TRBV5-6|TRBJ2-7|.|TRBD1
CASSLVQGTGEQYF
TGTGCCAGCAGCTTGGTACAGGGGACGGGGGAGCAGTACTTC
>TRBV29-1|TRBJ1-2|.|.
CSVVQRGPPDHYTF
TGCAGCGTTGTTCAGCGCGGGCCGCCCGACCACTACACCTTC
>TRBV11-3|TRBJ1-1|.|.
CASSRDGVNTEAFF
TGTGCCAGCAGCCGTGACGGGGTGAACACTGAAGCTTTCTTT
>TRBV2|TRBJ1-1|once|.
CASRARQQGNTEAFF
TGTGCCAGCAGGGCAAGACAGCAGGGGAACACTGAAGCTTTCTTT
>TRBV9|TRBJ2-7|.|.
CASSANGLSYEQYF
TGTGCCAGCAGCGCCAACGGACTCTCCTACGAGCAGTACTTC
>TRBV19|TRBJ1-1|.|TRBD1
CASSMGTGLEAFF
TGTGCCAGTAGTATGGGGACAGGGCTTGAAGCTTTCTTT
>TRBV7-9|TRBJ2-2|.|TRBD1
CASSSSRQGSTGELFF
TGTGCCAGCAGCTCGTCACGACAGGGATCGACCGGGGAGCTGTTTTTT
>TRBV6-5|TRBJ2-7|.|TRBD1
CASKRTGVHEQYF
TGTGCCAGCAAACGAACAGGGGTCCACGAGCAGTACTTC
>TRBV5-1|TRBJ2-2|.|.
CASSLLAPTGELFF
TGCGCCAGCAGCTTGCTGGCACCCACCGGGGAGCTGTTTTTT
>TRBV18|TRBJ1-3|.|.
CASSPAPGLGNTIYF
TGTGCCAGCTCACCCGCGCCAGGACTTGGAAACACCATATATTTT
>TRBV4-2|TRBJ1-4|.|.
CASSPQSATNEKLFF
TGTGCCAGCAGCCCCCAGTCCGCAACTAATGAAAAACTGTTTTTT
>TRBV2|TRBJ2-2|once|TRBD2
CASSEILAGGQGGELFF
TGTGCCAGCAGTGAAATACTAGCGGGGGGGCAGGGCGGGGAGCTGTTTTTT
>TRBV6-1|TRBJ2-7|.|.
CASSPQRYEQYF
TGTGCCAGCAGTCCCCAGCGCTACGAGCAGTACTTC
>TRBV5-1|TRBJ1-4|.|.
CASSLVAGVREKLFF
TGCGCCAGCAGCTTGGTAGCAGGGGTGAGGGAAAAACTGTTTTTT
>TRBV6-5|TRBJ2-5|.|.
CASSYQGRETQYF
TGTGCCAGCAGTTACCAGGGAAGAGAGACCCAGTACTTC
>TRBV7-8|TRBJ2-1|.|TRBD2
CASSGRTSGGLNEQFF
TGTGCCAGCAGCGGCCGAACTAGCGGGGGGTTGAATGAGCAGTTCTTC
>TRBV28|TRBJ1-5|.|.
CASSLSLTEQPQHF
TGTGCCAGCAGTTTATCCCTTACAGAACAGCCCCAGCATTTT
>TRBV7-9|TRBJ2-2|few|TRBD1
CASSSQGTGELFF
TGTGCCAGCAGCTCACAGGGGACCGGGGAGCTGTTTTTT
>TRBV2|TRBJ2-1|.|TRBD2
CASSHGGGLYNEQFF
TGTGCCAGCTCCCACGGCGGGGGTCTCTACAATGAGCAGTTCTTC
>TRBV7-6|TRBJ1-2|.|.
CASSLGSANYGYPF
TGTGCCAGCAGCTTAGGATCCGCTAACTATGGCTACCCCTTC
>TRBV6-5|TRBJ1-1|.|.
CASSYGGIGEAFF
TGTGCCAGCAGTTACGGAGGGATCGGTGAAGCTTTCTTT
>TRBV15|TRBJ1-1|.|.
CATSRDYWNTEAFF
TGTGCCACCAGCAGAGATTACTGGAACACTGAAGCTTTCTTT
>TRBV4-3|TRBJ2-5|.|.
CASSQVLRGVPYQETQYF
TGCGCCAGCAGCCAGGTTTTGCGGGGCGTACCGTACCAAGAGACCCAGTACTTC
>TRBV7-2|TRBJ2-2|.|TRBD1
CASSLALGRGTGELFF
TGTGCCAGCAGCTTAGCGCTAGGCAGGGGGACCGGGGAGCTGTTTTTT
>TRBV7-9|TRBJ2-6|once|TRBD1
CSSSSPPDRGLGSVLTF
TGTTCCAGCAGCTCACCCCCGGACAGGGGGTTGGGGAGCGTCCTGACTTTC
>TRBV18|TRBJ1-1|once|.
CASSPWSQGNTEAFF
TGTGCCAGCTCACCATGGTCGCAGGGGAACACTGAAGCTTTCTTT
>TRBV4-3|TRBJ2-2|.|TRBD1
CASSHGRTGNPGELFF
TGCGCCAGCAGCCATGGTAGGACAGGGAACCCCGGGGAGCTGTTTTTT
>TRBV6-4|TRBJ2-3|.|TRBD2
CASRPTSGGSDTQYF
TGTGCCAGCAGACCGACTAGCGGGGGCTCAGATACGCAGTATTTT